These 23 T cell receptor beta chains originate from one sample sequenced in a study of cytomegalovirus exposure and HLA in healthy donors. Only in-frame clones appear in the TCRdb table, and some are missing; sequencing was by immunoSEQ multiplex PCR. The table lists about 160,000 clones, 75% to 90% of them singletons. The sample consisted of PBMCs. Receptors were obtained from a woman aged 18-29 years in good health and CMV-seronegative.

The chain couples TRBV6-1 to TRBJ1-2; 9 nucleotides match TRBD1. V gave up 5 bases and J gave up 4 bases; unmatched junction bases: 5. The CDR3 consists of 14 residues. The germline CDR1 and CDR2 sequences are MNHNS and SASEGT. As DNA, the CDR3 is TGTGCCAGCAGTCAAGACAGGGGGGTCTATGGCTACACCTTC. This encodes CASSQDRGVYGYTF.

The CDR3, as DNA: TGTGCCAGCAGCGAGGGGTCCCAGGGGAACGCGGAGCAGTACTTC. It is translated as CASSEGSQGNAEQYF. This chain connects TRBV9 to TRBJ2-7; weak D call: TRBD1 (6 bases). CDR1 SGDLS and CDR2 YYNGEE come from the germline V gene. CDR3 length: 15 amino acids. V lost 3 bases and J 7 bases, leaving 20 bases between the germline ends.

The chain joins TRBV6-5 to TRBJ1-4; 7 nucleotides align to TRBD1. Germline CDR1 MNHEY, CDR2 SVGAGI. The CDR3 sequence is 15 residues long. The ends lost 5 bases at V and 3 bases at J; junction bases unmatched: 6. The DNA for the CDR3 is TGTGCCAGCAGTCAAACAGGGGACGCTAATGAAAAACTGTTTTTT. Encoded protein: CASSQTGDANEKLFF.

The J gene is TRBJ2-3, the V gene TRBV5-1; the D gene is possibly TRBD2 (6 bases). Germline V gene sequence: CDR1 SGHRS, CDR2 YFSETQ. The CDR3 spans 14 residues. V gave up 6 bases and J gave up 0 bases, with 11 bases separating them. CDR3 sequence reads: CASMWRGSTDTQYF. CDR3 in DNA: TGCGCCAGCATGTGGCGGGGTAGCACAGATACGCAGTATTTT.

The CDR3 region has the DNA TGTGCCAGCAGCAGCCGGGAATTACAAGAGACCCAGTACTTC. This encodes CASSSRELQETQYF. V is TRBV5-6 and J is TRBJ2-5, with TRBD2 as a possible D gene (5 bases). Trimming took off 4 bases at V and 2 bases at J, with 12 bases between the two ends. Germline CDR1 reads SGHDT; CDR2 reads YYEEEE. The CDR3 has 14 residues.

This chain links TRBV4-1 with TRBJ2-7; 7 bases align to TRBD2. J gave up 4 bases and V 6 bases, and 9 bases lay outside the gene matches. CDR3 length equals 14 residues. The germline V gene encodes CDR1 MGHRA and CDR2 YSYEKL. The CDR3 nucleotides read TGCGCCAGCAGTCCTCTCGCGGGACTATACGAGCAGTACTTC. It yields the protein CASSPLAGLYEQYF.

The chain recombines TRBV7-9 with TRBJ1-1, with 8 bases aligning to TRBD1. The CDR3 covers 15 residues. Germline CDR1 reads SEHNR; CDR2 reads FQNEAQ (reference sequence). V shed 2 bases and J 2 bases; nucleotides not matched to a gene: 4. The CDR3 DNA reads TGTGCCAGCAGCTTAAACAGGGGGGTAAACACTGAAGCTTTCTTT. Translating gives CASSLNRGVNTEAFF. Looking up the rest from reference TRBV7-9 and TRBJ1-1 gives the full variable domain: DTGVSQNPRHKITKRGQNVTFRCDPISEHNRLYWYRQTLGQGPEFLTYFQNEAQLEKSRLLSDRFSAERPKGSFSTLEIQRTEQGDSAMYLCASSLNRGVNTEAFFGQGTRLTVV.

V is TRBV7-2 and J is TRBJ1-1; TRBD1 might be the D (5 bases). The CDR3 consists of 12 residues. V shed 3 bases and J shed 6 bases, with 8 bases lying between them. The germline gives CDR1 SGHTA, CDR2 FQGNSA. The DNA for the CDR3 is TGTGCCAGCAGCTTCTGGGGGGCTGAAGCTTTCTTT. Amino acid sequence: CASSFWGAEAFF.

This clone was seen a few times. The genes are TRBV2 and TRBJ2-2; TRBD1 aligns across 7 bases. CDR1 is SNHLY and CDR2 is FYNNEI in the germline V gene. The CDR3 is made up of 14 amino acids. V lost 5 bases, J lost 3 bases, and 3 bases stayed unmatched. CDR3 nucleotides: TGTGCCAGCAGTCTCGACAGGGACACCGGGGAGCTGTTTTTT. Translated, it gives CASSLDRDTGELFF.

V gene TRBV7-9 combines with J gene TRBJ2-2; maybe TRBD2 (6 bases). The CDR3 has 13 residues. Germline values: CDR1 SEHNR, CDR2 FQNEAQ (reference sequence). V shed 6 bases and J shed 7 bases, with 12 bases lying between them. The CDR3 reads CASSTGRGGELFF. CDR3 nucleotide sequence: TGTGCCAGCAGTACTGGGCGGGGCGGGGAGCTGTTTTTT.

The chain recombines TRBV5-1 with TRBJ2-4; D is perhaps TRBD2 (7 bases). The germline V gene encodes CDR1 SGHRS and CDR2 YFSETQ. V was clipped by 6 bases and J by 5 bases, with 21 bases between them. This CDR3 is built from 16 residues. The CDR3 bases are TGCGCCAGCACAACAGGCGGGGGCGCCGAAGAAAACATTCAGTACTTC. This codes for CASTTGGGAEENIQYF.

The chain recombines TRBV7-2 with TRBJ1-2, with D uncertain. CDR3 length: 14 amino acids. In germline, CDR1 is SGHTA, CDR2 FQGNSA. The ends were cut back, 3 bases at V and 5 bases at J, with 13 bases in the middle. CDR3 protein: CASSFQAIKYGYTF. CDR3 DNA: TGTGCCAGCAGCTTTCAGGCGATCAAGTATGGCTACACCTTC.

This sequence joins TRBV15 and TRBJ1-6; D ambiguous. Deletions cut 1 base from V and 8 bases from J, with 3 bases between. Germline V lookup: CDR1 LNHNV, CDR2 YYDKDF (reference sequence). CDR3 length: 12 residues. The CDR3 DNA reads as TGTGCCACCAGCAGAGGAGATTCACCCCTCCACTTT. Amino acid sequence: CATSRGDSPLHF. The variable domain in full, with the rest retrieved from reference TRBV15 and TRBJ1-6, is DAMVIQNPRYQVTQFGKPVTLSCSQTLNHNVMYWYQQKSSQAPKLLFHYYDKDFNNEADTPDNFQSRRPNTSFCFLDIRSPGLGDTAMYLCATSRGDSPLHFGNGTRLTVT.

The CDR3 DNA sequence: TGTGCCAGCAGCTTGACTGGGACAGGGAGTAACACCATATATTTT. This sequence encodes CASSLTGTGSNTIYF. The genes are TRBV11-2 and TRBJ1-3; 9 bases line up with TRBD1. CDR3 size: 15 residues. In germline, CDR1 is SGHAT, CDR2 FQNNGV. Trimming at V came to 3 bases and at J to 7 bases, leaving 7 bases not matched to a gene.

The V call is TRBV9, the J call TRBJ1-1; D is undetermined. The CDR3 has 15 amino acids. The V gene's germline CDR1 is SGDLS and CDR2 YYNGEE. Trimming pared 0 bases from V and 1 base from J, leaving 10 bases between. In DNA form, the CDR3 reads TGTGCCAGCAGCGTAGCATCGGGAGGGAACACTGAAGCTTTCTTT. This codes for CASSVASGGNTEAFF.

The CDR3 here is CAGERGENTGELFF. The CDR3 DNA follows: TGTGCCGGGGAGCGGGGGGAAAACACCGGGGAGCTGTTTTTT. V is TRBV7-9 and J is TRBJ2-2; 9 nucleotides match TRBD2. CDR1 and CDR2 from the germline V gene are SEHNR and FQNEAQ (reference sequence). CDR3 length: 14 residues. V dropped 11 bases and J dropped 2; count of bases not matched to a gene: 6.

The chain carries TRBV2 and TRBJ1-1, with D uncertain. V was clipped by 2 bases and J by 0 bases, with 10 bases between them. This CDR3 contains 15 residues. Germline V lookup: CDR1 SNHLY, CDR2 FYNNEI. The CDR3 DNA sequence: TGTGCCAGCAGTGAAAACAGCCAATTGAACACTGAAGCTTTCTTT. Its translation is CASSENSQLNTEAFF.

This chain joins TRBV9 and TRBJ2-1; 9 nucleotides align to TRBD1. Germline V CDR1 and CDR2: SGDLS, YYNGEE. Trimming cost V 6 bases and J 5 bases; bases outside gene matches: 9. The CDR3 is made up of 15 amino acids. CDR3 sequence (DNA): TGTGCCAGCACCGCCCCCGGGACAGGGAACAATGAGCAGTTCTTC. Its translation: CASTAPGTGNNEQFF. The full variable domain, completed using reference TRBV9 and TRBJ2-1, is DSGVTQTPKHLITATGQRVTLRCSPRSGDLSVYWYQQSLDQGLQFLIQYYNGEERAKGNILERFSAQQFPDLHSELNLSSLELGDSALYFCASTAPGTGNNEQFFGPGTRLTVL.

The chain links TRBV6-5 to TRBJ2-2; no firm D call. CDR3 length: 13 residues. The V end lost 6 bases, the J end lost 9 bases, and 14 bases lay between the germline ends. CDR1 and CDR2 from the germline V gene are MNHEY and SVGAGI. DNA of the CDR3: TGTGCCAGCAGACCCGCTTGGGCCAGGGAGCTGTTTTTT. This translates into CASRPAWARELFF.

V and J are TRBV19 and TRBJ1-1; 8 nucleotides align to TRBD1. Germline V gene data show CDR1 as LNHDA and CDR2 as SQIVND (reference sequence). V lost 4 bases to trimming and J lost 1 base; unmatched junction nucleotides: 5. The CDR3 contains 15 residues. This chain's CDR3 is CASSTDGQGNTEAFF. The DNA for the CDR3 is TGTGCCAGTAGTACCGACGGACAGGGGAACACTGAAGCTTTCTTT.

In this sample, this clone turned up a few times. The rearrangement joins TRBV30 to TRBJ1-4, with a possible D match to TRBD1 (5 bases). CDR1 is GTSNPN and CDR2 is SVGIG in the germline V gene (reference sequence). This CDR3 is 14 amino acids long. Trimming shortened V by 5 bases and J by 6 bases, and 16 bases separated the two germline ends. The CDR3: CAWGTGPLDEKLFF. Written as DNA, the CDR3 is TGTGCCTGGGGCACAGGCCCCCTGGATGAAAAACTGTTTTTT.

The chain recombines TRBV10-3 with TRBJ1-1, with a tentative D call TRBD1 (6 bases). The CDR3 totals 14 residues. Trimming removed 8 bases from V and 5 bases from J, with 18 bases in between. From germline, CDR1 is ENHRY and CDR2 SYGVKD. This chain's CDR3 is CAIGPQGVETEAFF. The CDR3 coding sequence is TGTGCCATCGGCCCACAGGGCGTGGAGACTGAAGCTTTCTTT.

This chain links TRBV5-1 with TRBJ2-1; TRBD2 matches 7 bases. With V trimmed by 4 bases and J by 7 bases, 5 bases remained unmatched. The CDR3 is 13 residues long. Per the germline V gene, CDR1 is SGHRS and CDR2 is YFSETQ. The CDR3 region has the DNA TGCGCCAGCAGCGACCAAGCGGGGAATGAGCAGTTCTTC. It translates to CASSDQAGNEQFF.